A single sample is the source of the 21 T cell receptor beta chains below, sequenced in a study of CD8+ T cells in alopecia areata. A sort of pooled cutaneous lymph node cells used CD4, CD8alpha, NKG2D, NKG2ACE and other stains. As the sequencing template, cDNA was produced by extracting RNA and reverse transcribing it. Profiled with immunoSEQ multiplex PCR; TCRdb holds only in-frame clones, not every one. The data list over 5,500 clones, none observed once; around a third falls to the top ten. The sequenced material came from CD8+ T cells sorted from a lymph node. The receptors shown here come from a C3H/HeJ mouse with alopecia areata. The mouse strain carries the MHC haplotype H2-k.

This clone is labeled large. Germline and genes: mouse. The sequenced CDR3 bases are TGTGCCAGCAGCCAACGACAGGGGGACTCC. Translation: CASSQRQGDS. In full, the CDR3 is CASSQRQGDSDYTF. This chain connects TRBV5 to TRBJ1-2, with TRBD1 identical over 9 bases. The read ends 4 residues before the CDR3 terminus; that terminus is restored from the germline J gene. CDR1 is LGHNA, CDR2 YNLKQL, per germline (reference sequence). The V and J ends lost 2 bases and 3 bases, in that order; junction bases with no gene match: 1. This CDR3 contains 14 residues.

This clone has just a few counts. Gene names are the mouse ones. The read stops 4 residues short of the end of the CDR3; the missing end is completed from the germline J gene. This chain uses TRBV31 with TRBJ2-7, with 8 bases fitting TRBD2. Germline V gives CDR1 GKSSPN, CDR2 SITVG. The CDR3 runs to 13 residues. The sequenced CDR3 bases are TGTGCCTGGAGTCATCTGGGGGGTTAT. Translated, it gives CAWSHLGGY. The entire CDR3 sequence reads CAWSHLGGYEQYF.

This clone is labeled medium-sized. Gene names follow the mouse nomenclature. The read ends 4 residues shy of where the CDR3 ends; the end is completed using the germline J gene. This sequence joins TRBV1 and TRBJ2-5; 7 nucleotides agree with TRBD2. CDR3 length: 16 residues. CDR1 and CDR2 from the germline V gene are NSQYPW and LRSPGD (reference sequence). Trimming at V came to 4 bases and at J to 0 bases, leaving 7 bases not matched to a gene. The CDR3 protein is CTCSGTGAFNQDTQYF. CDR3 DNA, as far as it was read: TGCACCTGCAGTGGAACTGGGGCCTTTAACCAAGAC.

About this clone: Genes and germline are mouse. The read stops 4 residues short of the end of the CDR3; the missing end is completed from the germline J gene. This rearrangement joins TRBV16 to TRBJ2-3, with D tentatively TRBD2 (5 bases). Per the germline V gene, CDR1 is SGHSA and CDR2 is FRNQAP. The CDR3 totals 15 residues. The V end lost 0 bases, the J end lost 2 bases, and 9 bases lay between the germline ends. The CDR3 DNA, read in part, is TGTGCAAGCAGCTTAGATTGGGGAACTGCAGAA. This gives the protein CASSLDWGTAE. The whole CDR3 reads CASSLDWGTAETLYF. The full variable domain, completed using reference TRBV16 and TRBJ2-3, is NAGVIQTPRHKVTGKGQEATLWCEPISGHSAVFWYRQTIVQGLEFLTYFRNQAPIDDSGMPKERFSAQMPNQSHSTLKIQSTQPQDSAVYLCASSLDWGTAETLYFGSGTRLTVL.

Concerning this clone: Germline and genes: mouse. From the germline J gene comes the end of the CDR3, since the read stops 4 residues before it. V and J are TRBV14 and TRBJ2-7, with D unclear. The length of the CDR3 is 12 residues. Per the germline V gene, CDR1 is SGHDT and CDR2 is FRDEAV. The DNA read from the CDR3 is TGTGCCAGCAGTTTCAACAATTAT. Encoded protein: CASSFNNY. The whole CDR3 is CASSFNNYEQYF. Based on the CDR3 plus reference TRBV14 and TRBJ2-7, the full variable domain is EAGVTQSPRYAVLQEGQAVSFWCDPISGHDTLYWYQQPRDQGPQLLVYFRDEAVIDNSQLPSDRFSAVRPKGTNSTLKIQSAKQGDTATYLCASSFNNYEQYFGPGTRLTVL.

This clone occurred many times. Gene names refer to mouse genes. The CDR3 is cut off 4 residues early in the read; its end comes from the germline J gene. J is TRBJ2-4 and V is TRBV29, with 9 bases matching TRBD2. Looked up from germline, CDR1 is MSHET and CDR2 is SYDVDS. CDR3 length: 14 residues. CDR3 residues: CASSPDWGRNTLYF. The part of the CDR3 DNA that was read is TGTGCTAGCAGTCCCGACTGGGGGAGAAAC.

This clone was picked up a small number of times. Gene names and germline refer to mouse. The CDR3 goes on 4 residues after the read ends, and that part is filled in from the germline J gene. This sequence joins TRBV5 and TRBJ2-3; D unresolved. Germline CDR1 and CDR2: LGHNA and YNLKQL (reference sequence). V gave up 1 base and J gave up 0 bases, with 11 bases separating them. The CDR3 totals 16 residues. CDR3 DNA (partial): TGTGCCAGCAGCCAAGCAGACATATCTAGTGCAGAA. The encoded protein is CASSQADISSAE. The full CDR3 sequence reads CASSQADISSAETLYF.

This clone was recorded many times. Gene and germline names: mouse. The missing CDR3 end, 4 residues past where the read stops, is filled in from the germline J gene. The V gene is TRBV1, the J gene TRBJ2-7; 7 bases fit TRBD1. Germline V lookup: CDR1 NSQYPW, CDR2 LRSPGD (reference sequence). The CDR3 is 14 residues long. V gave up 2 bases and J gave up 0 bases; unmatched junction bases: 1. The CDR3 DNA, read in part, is TGCACCTGCAGTGCACGACAGGGCTCCTAT. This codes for CTCSARQGSY. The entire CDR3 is CTCSARQGSYEQYF.

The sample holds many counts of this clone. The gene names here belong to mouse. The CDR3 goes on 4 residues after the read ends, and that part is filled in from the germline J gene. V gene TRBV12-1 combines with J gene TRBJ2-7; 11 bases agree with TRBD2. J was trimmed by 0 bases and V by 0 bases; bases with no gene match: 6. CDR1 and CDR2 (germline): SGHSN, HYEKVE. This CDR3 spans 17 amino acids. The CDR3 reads CASSLHGLGGVSYEQYF. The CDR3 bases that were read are TGTGCCAGCTCTCTCCACGGACTGGGGGGCGTCTCCTAT.

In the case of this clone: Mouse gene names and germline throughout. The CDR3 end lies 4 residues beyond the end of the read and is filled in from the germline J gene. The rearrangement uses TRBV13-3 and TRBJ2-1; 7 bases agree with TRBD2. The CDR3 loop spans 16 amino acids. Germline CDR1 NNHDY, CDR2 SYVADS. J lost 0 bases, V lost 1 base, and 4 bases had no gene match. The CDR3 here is CASSDSWGFNYAEQFF. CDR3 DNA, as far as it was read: TGTGCCAGCAGTGATTCCTGGGGGTTTAACTATGCT.

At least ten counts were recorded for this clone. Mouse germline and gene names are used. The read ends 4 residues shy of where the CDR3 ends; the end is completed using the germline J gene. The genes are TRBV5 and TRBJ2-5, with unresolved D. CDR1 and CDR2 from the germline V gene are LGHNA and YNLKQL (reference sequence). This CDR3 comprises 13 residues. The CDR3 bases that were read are TGTGCCAGCAGCCAACCGAACAAAGAC. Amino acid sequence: CASSQPNKD. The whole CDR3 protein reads CASSQPNKDTQYF.

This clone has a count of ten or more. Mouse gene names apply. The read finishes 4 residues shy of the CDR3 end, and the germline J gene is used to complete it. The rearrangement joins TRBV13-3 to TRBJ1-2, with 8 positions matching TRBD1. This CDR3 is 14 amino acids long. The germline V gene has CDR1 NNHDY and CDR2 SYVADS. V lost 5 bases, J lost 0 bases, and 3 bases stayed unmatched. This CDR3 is CASSLQGANSDYTF. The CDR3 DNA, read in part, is TGTGCCAGCAGCCTACAGGGGGCAAACTCC.

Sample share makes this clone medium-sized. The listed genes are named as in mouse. CDR3: CASSEGGTSAETLYF. CDR3 bases read: TGTGCCAGCAGTGAGGGGGGAACTAGTGCAGAA. J is TRBJ2-3 and V is TRBV13-3; D possibly corresponds to TRBD2 (6 bases). The read terminates 4 residues before the CDR3 end, so the remaining end is supplied by the germline J gene. Per germline, CDR1 NNHDY and CDR2 SYVADS. V gave up 2 bases and J gave up 0 bases, with 10 bases separating them. This CDR3 has 15 residues.

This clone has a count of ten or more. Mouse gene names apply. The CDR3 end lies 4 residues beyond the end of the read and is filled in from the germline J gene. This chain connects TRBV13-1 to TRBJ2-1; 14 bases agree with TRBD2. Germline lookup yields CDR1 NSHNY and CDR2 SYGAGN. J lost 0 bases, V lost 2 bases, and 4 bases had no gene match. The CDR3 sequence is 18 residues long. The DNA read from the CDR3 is TGTGCCAGCAGTGAGGGACTGGGGGGGCGTTATAACTATGCT. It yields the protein CASSEGLGGRYNYA. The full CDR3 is CASSEGLGGRYNYAEQFF.

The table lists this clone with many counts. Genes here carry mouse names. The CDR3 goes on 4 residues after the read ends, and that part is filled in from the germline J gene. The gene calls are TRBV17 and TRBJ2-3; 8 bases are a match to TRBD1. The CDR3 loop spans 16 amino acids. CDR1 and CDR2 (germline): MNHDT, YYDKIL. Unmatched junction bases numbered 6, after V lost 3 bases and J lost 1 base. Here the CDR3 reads CASSSGAGGGAETLYF. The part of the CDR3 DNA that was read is TGTGCTAGCAGTAGCGGGGCAGGGGGCGGTGCAGAA.

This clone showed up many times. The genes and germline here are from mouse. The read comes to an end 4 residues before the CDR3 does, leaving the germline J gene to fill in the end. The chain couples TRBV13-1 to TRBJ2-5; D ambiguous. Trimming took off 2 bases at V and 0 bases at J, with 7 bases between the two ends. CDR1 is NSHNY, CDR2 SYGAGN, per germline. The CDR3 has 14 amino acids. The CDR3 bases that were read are TGTGCCAGCAGTGAGCCAGCTAACCAAGAC. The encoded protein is CASSEPANQD. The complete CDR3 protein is CASSEPANQDTQYF.

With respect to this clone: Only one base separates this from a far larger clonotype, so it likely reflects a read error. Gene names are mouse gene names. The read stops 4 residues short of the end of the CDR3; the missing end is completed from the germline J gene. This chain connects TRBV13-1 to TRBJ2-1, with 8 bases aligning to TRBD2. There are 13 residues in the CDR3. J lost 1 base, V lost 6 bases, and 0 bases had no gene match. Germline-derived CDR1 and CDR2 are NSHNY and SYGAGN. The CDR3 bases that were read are TGTGCCAGCACTGGGGGGAACTATGCT. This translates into CASTGGNYA. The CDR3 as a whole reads CASTGGNYAEQFF.

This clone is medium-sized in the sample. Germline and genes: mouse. The CDR3 region is CASSLDNNSPLYF. The DNA read from the CDR3 is TGTGCCAGCAGCTTAGACAATAATTCGCCC. This chain links TRBV3 with TRBJ1-6; D call uncertain. The DNA ends 3 residues before the CDR3 does, and the rest of the CDR3 is filled in from the germline J gene. TRBJ1-6 is designated an ORF whose function remains uncertain. Germline CDR1 reads SNHLY; CDR2 reads FYNGKV (reference sequence). The CDR3 is 13 amino acids. V dropped 1 base and J dropped 5 bases, with 3 bases sitting between them.

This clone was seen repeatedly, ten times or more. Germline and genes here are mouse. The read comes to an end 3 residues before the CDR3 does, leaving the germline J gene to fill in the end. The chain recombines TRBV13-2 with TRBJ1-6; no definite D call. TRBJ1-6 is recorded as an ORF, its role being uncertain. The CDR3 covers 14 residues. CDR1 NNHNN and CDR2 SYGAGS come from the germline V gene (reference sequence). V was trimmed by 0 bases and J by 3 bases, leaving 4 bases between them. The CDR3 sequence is CASGDGDYNSPLYF. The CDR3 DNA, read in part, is TGTGCCAGCGGTGATGGGGACTATAATTCGCCC.

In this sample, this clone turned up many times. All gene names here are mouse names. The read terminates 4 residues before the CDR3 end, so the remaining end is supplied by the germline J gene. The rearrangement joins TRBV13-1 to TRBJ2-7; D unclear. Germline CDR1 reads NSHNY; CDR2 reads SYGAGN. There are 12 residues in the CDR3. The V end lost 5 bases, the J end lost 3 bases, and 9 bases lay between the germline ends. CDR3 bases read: TGTGCCAGCAGCCACCGCAGCTAT. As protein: CASSHRSY. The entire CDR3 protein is CASSHRSYEQYF.

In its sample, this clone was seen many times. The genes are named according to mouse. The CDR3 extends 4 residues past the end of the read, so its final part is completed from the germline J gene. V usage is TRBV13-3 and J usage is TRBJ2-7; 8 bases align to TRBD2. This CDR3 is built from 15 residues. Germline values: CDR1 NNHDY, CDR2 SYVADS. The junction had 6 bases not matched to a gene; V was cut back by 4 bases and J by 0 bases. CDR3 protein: CASSWTGRSSYEQYF. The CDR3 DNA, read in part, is TGTGCCAGCAGTTGGACTGGGAGGAGCTCCTAT.